A single sample gave rise to the 2 T cell receptor beta chains below, sequenced in a study of T cell repertoires in cytomegalovirus infection. MiXCR, run by TCRdb on the reads, gives a single entry per CDR3 protein. The sample records approximately 630,000 distinct CDR3 sequences, 20% to 25% being singletons. Sequenced material: CD8+ T cells from PBMCs. The origin of the receptors is a human donor in good health (CMV status not recorded). Some clones in this sample may be carry-over from other donors' samples.

This clonotype has at least ten counts. This chain links TRBV7-2 with TRBJ1-5; 7 bases match TRBD1. The CDR3 contains 15 residues. The germline gives CDR1 SGHTA, CDR2 FQGNSA. With 3 bases clipped from V and 4 bases from J, the junction kept 6 bases outside the gene matches. The CDR3: CASSFWDSPNQPQHF. The CDR3 DNA is TGTGCCAGCAGCTTTTGGGACAGCCCTAATCAGCCCCAGCATTTT.

There are many counts of this clonotype. The chain employs TRBV7-2 and TRBJ2-1, with TRBD1 as a possible D gene (6 bases). Trimming took off 5 bases at V and 7 bases at J, with 12 bases between the two ends. There are 13 residues in the CDR3. The germline CDR1 and CDR2 sequences are SGHTA and FQGNSA. This CDR3 is CASSLVGTNEQFF. CDR3 nucleotide sequence: TGTGCCAGCAGCCTCGTGGGGACAAATGAGCAGTTCTTC.